The clone carrying this T cell receptor beta chain was seen at least ten times. Antigen unknown. Read sequence stops 3 residues before the CDR3 end, and the germline J gene provides the missing end. This entry comes from a study of T cell clonality in common variable immunodeficiency. The germline gives CDR1 SGHDT, CDR2 YYEEEE. V dropped 1 base and J dropped 0 bases, with 9 bases sitting between them. The CDR3 has 15 residues. Measured with immunoSEQ multiplex PCR; TCRdb has only the in-frame clones, and not every one. The sample includes more than 30,000 clones, none of them occurring once. Heparinized whole blood, roughly 4.5 to 9 ml, came from each donor. Whole-study findings and limits: Compared with controls, CVID subjects had fewer shared TCRbeta clones. What drives increased CVID clonality needs T cell subpopulation sequencing. CVID subjects showed higher TCRbeta clonality than healthy controls.

The sample taken for sequencing was peripheral blood mononuclear cells. The sequence came from a person aged 18 to 70 in good health. V and J are TRBV5-6 and TRBJ2-3; D is unresolved. CDR3 DNA (partial): TGTGCCAGCAGCTTGCAAGTAACTAGCACAGATACG. Translation gives CASSLQVTSTDT. The whole CDR3 reads CASSLQVTSTDTQYF.